This T cell receptor (beta chain) was identified in a study of spatial heterogeneity in lung cancer. Study details: The mean occurrence of each unique TCR and UMI combination in raw reads exceeded 9.5. Regarding the study as a whole: Tumors with more nonsynonymous mutations had more expanded intratumoral alpha and beta TCRs.

The time point was: sample taken at primary tumor resection. TCRdb used MiXCR to reprocess the 5' RACE reads, holding one entry per CDR3 protein. The sample consists of 5,400 or so distinct CDR3 sequences, 17% of them appearing once. CDR1 and CDR2 from the germline V gene are SGHRS and YFSETQ. CDR3 length: 14 residues. V lost 3 bases and J 1 base, leaving 10 bases between the germline ends. The table lists this clonotype with a few counts. The antigen is not known. This TCR was sampled from a male donor with early-stage non-small cell lung cancer. The chain combines TRBV5-1 with TRBJ2-5; D could derive from TRBD1 or TRBD2 (5 bases each). The material sequenced was lung tumor tissue, taken at surgery. As DNA, the CDR3 is TGCGCCAGCAGCTGGCAGGGACGCCAAGAGACCCAGTACTTC. It codes for CASSWQGRQETQYF.